This is a list of T cell receptor beta chains from one sample in a study of CXCR3-negative and CXCR3-positive naive CD8 T cells. TCRdb reanalyzed the 5' RACE reads and collapses them to one entry per CDR3 protein, without DNA. This listing includes tens of thousands of distinct CDR3 sequences. The sequenced sample was naive CXCR3- CD8+ T cells from blood. These receptors were collected from a human donor in good health. Some clones in this sample may be carry-over from other donors' samples. CDR3s include the opening cysteine and the closing phenylalanine or tryptophan. Expanded clones get a size class; other rows say once, few or many, or leave the size out.

.	TRBV29-1	TRBJ2-7	CSVRQDQYEQYF
medium-sized	TRBV29-1	TRBJ2-7	CSVEKGTGGAYEQYF
.	TRBV5-1	TRBJ2-3	CASSLLSDTQYF
.	TRBV7-7	TRBJ2-1	CASSPSTLAGGPGEQFF
.	TRBV19	TRBJ1-2	CASSIVPGADGYTF
.	TRBV7-2	TRBJ2-7	CASSLGPHEQYF
.	TRBV10-3	TRBJ2-7	CAISEFFAGPSYEQYF
.	TRBV29-1	TRBJ1-2	CSVAGNPDINYGYTF
.	TRBV9	TRBJ2-5	CASSRGEETQYF
.	TRBV9	TRBJ1-1	CASNVTGGTEAFF
.	TRBV7-9	TRBJ2-5	CASSFPSERKETQYF